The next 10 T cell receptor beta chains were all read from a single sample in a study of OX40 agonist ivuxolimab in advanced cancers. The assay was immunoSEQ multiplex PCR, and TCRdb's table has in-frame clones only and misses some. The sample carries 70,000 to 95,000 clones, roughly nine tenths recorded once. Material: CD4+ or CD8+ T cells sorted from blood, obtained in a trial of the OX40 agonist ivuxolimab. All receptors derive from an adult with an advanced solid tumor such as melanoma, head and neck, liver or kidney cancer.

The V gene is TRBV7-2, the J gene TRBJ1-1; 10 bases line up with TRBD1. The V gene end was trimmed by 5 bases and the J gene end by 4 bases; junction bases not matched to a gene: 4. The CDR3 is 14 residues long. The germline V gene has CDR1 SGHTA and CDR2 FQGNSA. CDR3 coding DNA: TGTGCCAGCAGCACGACAGGGGGCGTCACTGAAGCTTTCTTT. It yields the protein CASSTTGGVTEAFF.

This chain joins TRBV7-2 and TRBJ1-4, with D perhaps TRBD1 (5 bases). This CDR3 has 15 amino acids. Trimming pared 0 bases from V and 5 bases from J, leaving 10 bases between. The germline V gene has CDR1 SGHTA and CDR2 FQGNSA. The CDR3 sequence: CASSLAWGINEKLFF. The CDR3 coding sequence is TGTGCCAGCAGCTTAGCGTGGGGCATCAATGAAAAACTGTTTTTT.

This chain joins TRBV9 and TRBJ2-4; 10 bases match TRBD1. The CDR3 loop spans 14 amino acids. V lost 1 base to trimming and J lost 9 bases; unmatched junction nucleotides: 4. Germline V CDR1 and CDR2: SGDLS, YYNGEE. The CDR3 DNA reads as TGTGCCAGCAGCGTAACGTGGGACAGGGGCATTCAGTACTTC. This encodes CASSVTWDRGIQYF.

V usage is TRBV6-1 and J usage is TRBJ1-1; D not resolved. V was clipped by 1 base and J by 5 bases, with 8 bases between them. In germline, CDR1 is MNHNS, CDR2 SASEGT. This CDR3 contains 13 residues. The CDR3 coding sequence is TGTGCCAGCAGTGAAGATCGGTCGACTGAAGCTTTCTTT. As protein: CASSEDRSTEAFF.

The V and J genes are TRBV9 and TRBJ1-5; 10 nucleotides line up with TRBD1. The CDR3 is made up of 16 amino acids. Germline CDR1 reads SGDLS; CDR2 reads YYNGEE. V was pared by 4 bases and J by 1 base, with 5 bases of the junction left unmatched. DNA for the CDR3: TGTGCCAGCAGCCCCGGACAGGGGGGGAGCAATCAGCCCCAGCATTTT. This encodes CASSPGQGGSNQPQHF.

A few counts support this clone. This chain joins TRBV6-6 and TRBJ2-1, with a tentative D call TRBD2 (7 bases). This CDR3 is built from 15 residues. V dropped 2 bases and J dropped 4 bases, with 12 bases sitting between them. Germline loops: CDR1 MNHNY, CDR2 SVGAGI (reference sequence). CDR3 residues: CASSYGGAVYNEQFF. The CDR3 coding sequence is TGTGCCAGCAGTTACGGGGGGGCAGTATACAATGAGCAGTTCTTC.

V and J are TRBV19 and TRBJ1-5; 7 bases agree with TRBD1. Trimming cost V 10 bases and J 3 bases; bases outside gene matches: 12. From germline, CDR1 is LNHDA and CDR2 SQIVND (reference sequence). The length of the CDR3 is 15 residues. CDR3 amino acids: CATKDRATINQPQHF. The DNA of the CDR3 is TGTGCCACTAAAGACAGGGCGACCATCAATCAGCCCCAGCATTTT.

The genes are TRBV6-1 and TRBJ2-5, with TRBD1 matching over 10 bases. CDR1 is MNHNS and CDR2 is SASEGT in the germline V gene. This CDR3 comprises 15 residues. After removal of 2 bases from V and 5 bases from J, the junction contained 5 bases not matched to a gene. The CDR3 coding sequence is TGTGCCAGCAGTGAACCTGGGACAGGGGACGAGACCCAGTACTTC. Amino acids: CASSEPGTGDETQYF.

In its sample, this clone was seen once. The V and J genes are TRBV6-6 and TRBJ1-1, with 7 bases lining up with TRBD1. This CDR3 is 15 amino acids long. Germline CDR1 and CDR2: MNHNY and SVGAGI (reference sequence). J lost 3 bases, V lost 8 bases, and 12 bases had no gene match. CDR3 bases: TGTGCCAGCCACCCGACGGGACAGATGGACACTGAAGCTTTCTTT. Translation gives CASHPTGQMDTEAFF.

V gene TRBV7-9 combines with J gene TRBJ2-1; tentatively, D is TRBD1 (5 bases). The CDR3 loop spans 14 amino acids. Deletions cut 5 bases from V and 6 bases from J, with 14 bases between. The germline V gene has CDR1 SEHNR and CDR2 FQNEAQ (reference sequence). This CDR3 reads CASSTLGASNEQFF. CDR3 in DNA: TGTGCCAGCAGCACTCTAGGGGCTAGCAATGAGCAGTTCTTC.